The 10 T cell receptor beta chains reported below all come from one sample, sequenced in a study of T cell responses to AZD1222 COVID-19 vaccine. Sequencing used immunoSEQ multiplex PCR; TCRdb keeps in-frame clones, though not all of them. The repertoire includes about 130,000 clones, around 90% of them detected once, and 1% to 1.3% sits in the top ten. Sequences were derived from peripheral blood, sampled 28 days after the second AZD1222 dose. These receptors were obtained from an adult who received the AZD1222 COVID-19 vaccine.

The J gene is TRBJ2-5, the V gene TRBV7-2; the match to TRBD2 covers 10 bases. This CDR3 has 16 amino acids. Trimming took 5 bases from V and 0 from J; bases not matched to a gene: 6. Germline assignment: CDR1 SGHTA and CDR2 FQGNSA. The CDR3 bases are TGTGCCAGCAGCCTACGGACTAGCGGATACCAAGAGACCCAGTACTTC. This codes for CASSLRTSGYQETQYF. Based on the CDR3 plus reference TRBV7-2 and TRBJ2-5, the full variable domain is GAGVSQSPSNKVTEKGKDVELRCDPISGHTALYWYRQSLGQGLEFLIYFQGNSAPDKSGLPSDRFSAERTGGSVSTLTIQRTQQEDSAVYLCASSLRTSGYQETQYFGPGTRLLVL.

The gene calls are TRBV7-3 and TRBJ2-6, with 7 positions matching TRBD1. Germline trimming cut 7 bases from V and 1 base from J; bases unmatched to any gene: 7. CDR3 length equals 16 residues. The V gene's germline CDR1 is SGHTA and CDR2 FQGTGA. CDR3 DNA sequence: TGTGCCAGCACCAGACAGGGATTGTCTGGGGCCAACGTCCTGACTTTC. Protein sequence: CASTRQGLSGANVLTF.

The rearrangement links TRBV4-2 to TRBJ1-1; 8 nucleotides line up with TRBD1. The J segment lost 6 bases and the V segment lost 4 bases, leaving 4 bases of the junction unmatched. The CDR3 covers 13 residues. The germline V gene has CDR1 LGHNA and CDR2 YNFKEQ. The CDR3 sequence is CASSPGQGSEAFF. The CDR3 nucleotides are TGTGCCAGCAGCCCCGGACAGGGCTCTGAAGCTTTCTTT.

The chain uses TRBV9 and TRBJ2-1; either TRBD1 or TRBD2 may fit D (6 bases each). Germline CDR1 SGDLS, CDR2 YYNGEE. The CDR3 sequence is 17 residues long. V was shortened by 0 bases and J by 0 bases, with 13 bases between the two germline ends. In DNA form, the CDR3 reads TGTGCCAGCAGCGTAGGAGGGGGGCTAAGCTCCTACAATGAGCAGTTCTTC. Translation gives CASSVGGGLSSYNEQFF.

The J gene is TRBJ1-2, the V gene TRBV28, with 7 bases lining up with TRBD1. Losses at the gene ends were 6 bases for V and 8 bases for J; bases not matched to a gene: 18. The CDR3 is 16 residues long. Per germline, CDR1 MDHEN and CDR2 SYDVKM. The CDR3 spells CASSTPGGQISGGYTF. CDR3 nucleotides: TGTGCCAGCAGCACCCCCGGGGGACAGATTTCGGGCGGCTACACCTTC.

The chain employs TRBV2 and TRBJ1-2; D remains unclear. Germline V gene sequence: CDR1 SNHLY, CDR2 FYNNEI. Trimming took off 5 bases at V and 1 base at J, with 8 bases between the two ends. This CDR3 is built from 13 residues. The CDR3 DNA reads TGTGCCAGCAGTCCGACACATAACTATGGCTACACCTTC. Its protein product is CASSPTHNYGYTF. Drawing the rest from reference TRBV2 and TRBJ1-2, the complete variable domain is EPEVTQTPSHQVTQMGQEVILRCVPISNHLYFYWYRQILGQKVEFLVSFYNNEISEKSEIFDDQFSVERPDGSNFTLKIRSTKLEDSAMYFCASSPTHNYGYTFGSGTRLTVV.

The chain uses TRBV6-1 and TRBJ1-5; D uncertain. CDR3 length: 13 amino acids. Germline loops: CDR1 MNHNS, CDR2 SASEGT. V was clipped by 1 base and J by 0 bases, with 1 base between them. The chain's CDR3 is CASSEGSNQPQHF. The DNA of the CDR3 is TGTGCCAGCAGTGAAGGTAGCAATCAGCCCCAGCATTTT.

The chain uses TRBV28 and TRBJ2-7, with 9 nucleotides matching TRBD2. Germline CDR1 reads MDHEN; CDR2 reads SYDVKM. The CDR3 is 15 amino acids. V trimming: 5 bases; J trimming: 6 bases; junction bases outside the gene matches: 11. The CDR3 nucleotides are TGTGCCAGCAGTACGGGGGCGCGGGGGGGCCCCGAGCAGTACTTC. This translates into CASSTGARGGPEQYF.

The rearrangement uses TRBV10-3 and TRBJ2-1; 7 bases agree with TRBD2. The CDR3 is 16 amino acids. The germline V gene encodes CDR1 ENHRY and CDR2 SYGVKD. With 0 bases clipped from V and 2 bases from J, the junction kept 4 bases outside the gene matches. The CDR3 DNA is TGTGCCATCAGTGAGTCAATGAGCGGGGCCTACAATGAGCAGTTCTTC. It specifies CAISESMSGAYNEQFF.

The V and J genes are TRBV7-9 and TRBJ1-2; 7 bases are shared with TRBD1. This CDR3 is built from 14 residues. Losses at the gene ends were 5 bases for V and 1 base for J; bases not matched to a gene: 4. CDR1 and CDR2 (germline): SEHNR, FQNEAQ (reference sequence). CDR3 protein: CASSPGTVNYGYTF. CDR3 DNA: TGTGCCAGCAGCCCCGGGACAGTTAACTATGGCTACACCTTC.